A selection of T cell receptor beta chains follows, all from one sample in a study of blood T cells in healthy people across ages. TCRdb re-called the 5' RACE reads with MiXCR, one entry per CDR3 protein. The table lists roughly 860,000 distinct CDR3 sequences, about 59% of them singletons, with 28% in the top ten. The sequenced sample consisted of blood. The receptor set was obtained from a man aged 30 to 45 in good health. Both conserved end residues are part of each CDR3. The order of the fields is D gene, V gene, clone size, J gene, CDR3 protein, CDR3 DNA. A D gene is named only where the DNA matches it firmly. Some rows mark clone size as missing; the rest say once, few, many or name a class of expanded clone.

d_call: .
v_call: TRBV4-2
clone_size: few
j_call: TRBJ2-1
cdr3_aa: CASSQDLGGANEQFF
cdr3_nt: TGTGCCAGCAGCCAAGATCTAGGGGGGGCCAATGAGCAGTTCTTC

d_call: TRBD1
v_call: TRBV13
clone_size: once
j_call: TRBJ2-7
cdr3_aa: CVSSTGQGYSYEQYF
cdr3_nt: TGTGTCAGCAGCACCGGACAGGGATATAGTTACGAGCAGTACTTC

d_call: .
v_call: TRBV29-1
clone_size: few
j_call: TRBJ2-1
cdr3_aa: CSVPGEQFF
cdr3_nt: TGCAGCGTTCCGGGAGAGCAGTTCTTC

d_call: .
v_call: TRBV24-1
clone_size: .
j_call: TRBJ2-7
cdr3_aa: CATSDADGYEQYF
cdr3_nt: TGTGCCACCAGTGATGCGGACGGATACGAGCAGTACTTC

d_call: .
v_call: TRBV2
clone_size: few
j_call: TRBJ2-6
cdr3_aa: CASTAEGSGANVLTF
cdr3_nt: TGTGCCAGCACCGCCGAGGGCTCTGGGGCCAACGTCCTGACTTTC

d_call: .
v_call: TRBV29-1
clone_size: .
j_call: TRBJ2-5
cdr3_aa: CSVEDERGETQYF
cdr3_nt: TGCAGCGTTGAAGATGAACGGGGGGAGACCCAGTACTTC

d_call: .
v_call: TRBV4-2
clone_size: .
j_call: TRBJ1-6
cdr3_aa: CASSQGEVHSPLHF
cdr3_nt: TGTGCCAGCAGCCAAGGGGAGGTCCATTCACCCCTCCACTTT

d_call: .
v_call: TRBV7-8
clone_size: few
j_call: TRBJ2-1
cdr3_aa: CASSLALQGAEQFF
cdr3_nt: TGTGCCAGCAGCTTAGCCCTACAGGGCGCTGAGCAGTTCTTC

d_call: .
v_call: TRBV7-2
clone_size: .
j_call: TRBJ1-2
cdr3_aa: CASSQVGATNYGYTF
cdr3_nt: TGTGCCAGCAGCCAGGTGGGGGCCACTAACTATGGCTACACCTTC

d_call: .
v_call: TRBV7-2
clone_size: .
j_call: TRBJ2-3
cdr3_aa: CASRITGTHSSTDTQYF
cdr3_nt: TGTGCCAGCAGAATCACCGGGACTCACTCTAGCACAGATACGCAGTATTTT

d_call: .
v_call: TRBV20-1
clone_size: .
j_call: TRBJ2-5
cdr3_aa: CSALTSDREGETQYF
cdr3_nt: TGCAGTGCCCTAACCTCGGACAGGGAGGGAGAGACCCAGTACTTC

d_call: TRBD1
v_call: TRBV25-1
clone_size: .
j_call: TRBJ2-7
cdr3_aa: CASSEHGDSRFYEQYF
cdr3_nt: TGTGCCAGCAGTGAACATGGGGACAGCAGATTCTACGAGCAGTACTTC

d_call: .
v_call: TRBV18
clone_size: .
j_call: TRBJ2-1
cdr3_aa: CANSRQAGGLSNEQFF
cdr3_nt: TGTGCCAACTCACGACAAGCCGGGGGGCTGAGCAATGAGCAGTTCTTC

d_call: .
v_call: TRBV18
clone_size: few
j_call: TRBJ1-5
cdr3_aa: CASSPMEDQPQHF
cdr3_nt: TGTGCCAGCTCACCGATGGAGGATCAGCCCCAGCATTTT

d_call: .
v_call: TRBV9
clone_size: .
j_call: TRBJ2-1
cdr3_aa: CASSVEGGGWDEQFF
cdr3_nt: TGTGCCAGCAGCGTAGAGGGCGGCGGTTGGGATGAGCAGTTCTTC

d_call: TRBD1
v_call: TRBV24-1
clone_size: .
j_call: TRBJ2-5
cdr3_aa: CATSDDRGLKQYF
cdr3_nt: TGTGCCACCAGTGATGACAGGGGGTTAAAGCAGTACTTC

d_call: .
v_call: TRBV7-3
clone_size: .
j_call: TRBJ2-6
cdr3_aa: CASSPREANVLTF
cdr3_nt: TGTGCCAGCAGCCCCCGAGAGGCCAACGTCCTGACTTTC

d_call: .
v_call: TRBV28
clone_size: .
j_call: TRBJ2-5
cdr3_aa: CASSFPHAEARQYF
cdr3_nt: TGTGCCAGCAGTTTTCCTCACGCCGAGGCGCGGCAGTACTTC

d_call: TRBD1
v_call: TRBV6-2/TRBV6-3
clone_size: .
j_call: TRBJ2-4
cdr3_aa: CASRDRVLAKNIQYF
cdr3_nt: TGTGCCAGCAGAGACAGGGTTCTAGCCAAAAACATTCAGTACTTC

d_call: .
v_call: TRBV10-3
clone_size: many
j_call: TRBJ2-7
cdr3_aa: CAISEDDEQYF
cdr3_nt: TGTGCCATCAGTGAGGATGACGAGCAGTACTTC

d_call: TRBD1
v_call: TRBV15
clone_size: once
j_call: TRBJ2-5
cdr3_aa: CATSTRTGILETQYF
cdr3_nt: TGTGCCACCAGCACCAGGACAGGGATCCTGGAGACCCAGTACTTC

d_call: TRBD2
v_call: TRBV6-2/TRBV6-3
clone_size: .
j_call: TRBJ2-1
cdr3_aa: CASSYPASGGASYNEQFF
cdr3_nt: TGTGCCAGCAGTTACCCGGCTAGCGGGGGGGCTTCCTACAATGAGCAGTTCTTC

d_call: TRBD1
v_call: TRBV9
clone_size: .
j_call: TRBJ2-3
cdr3_aa: CASSVLGQGALSTDTQYF
cdr3_nt: TGTGCCAGCAGCGTACTAGGACAGGGGGCATTAAGCACAGATACGCAGTATTTT

d_call: TRBD1
v_call: TRBV12-3/TRBV12-4
clone_size: .
j_call: TRBJ2-7
cdr3_aa: CASSLRTGIHEQYF
cdr3_nt: TGTGCCAGCAGTTTAAGGACAGGGATCCACGAGCAGTACTTC

d_call: .
v_call: TRBV10-3
clone_size: .
j_call: TRBJ2-5
cdr3_aa: CAISDGDHRYF
cdr3_nt: TGTGCCATCAGTGACGGGGACCACAGGTACTTC

d_call: TRBD1
v_call: TRBV25-1
clone_size: .
j_call: TRBJ2-7
cdr3_aa: CASSDWTGSSYEQYF
cdr3_nt: TGTGCCAGCAGTGACTGGACAGGGAGCTCCTACGAGCAGTACTTC

d_call: .
v_call: TRBV12-3/TRBV12-4
clone_size: .
j_call: TRBJ1-2
cdr3_aa: CASSFRMWQGSHYGYTF
cdr3_nt: TGTGCCAGCAGTTTTCGGATGTGGCAGGGGTCCCACTATGGCTACACCTTC

d_call: .
v_call: TRBV6-1
clone_size: .
j_call: TRBJ2-3
cdr3_aa: CASRGISRDTQYF
cdr3_nt: TGTGCCAGCAGAGGGATTAGCCGAGATACGCAGTATTTT

d_call: .
v_call: TRBV30
clone_size: .
j_call: TRBJ1-1
cdr3_aa: CAWSQVNTEAFF
cdr3_nt: TGTGCCTGGTCACAGGTGAACACTGAAGCTTTCTTT

d_call: .
v_call: TRBV30
clone_size: .
j_call: TRBJ2-5
cdr3_aa: CAWSVTETQYF
cdr3_nt: TGTGCCTGGAGTGTAACGGAGACCCAGTACTTC

d_call: .
v_call: TRBV6-6
clone_size: few
j_call: TRBJ1-5
cdr3_aa: CASIKSARVSSNQPQHF
cdr3_nt: TGTGCCAGCATCAAATCGGCCAGGGTGTCGAGCAATCAGCCCCAGCATTTT

d_call: TRBD2
v_call: TRBV20-1
clone_size: once
j_call: TRBJ2-5
cdr3_aa: CSATRSGGAFEQYF
cdr3_nt: TGCAGTGCTACAAGAAGCGGGGGGGCGTTTGAGCAGTACTTC

d_call: .
v_call: TRBV4-3
clone_size: .
j_call: TRBJ1-6
cdr3_aa: CASSQDAGEYSYNSPLHF
cdr3_nt: TGCGCCAGCAGCCAAGACGCCGGGGAATACTCCTATAATTCACCCCTCCACTTT

d_call: .
v_call: TRBV5-1
clone_size: few
j_call: TRBJ2-3
cdr3_aa: CASSLYSGPPTDTQYF
cdr3_nt: TGCGCCAGCAGCTTGTATTCGGGACCCCCCACAGATACGCAGTATTTT

d_call: .
v_call: TRBV29-1
clone_size: few
j_call: TRBJ2-6
cdr3_aa: CSVVNSGANVLTF
cdr3_nt: TGCAGCGTTGTAAACTCTGGGGCCAACGTCCTGACTTTC

d_call: TRBD1
v_call: TRBV9
clone_size: .
j_call: TRBJ1-2
cdr3_aa: CTSSVGTGFRYTF
cdr3_nt: TGTACCAGCAGCGTGGGGACAGGTTTCCGCTACACCTTC

d_call: TRBD1
v_call: TRBV6-2/TRBV6-3
clone_size: few
j_call: TRBJ1-2
cdr3_aa: CASSSGQGLHYGYTF
cdr3_nt: TGTGCCAGCAGTTCGGGACAGGGTCTACACTATGGCTACACCTTC

d_call: .
v_call: TRBV29-1
clone_size: .
j_call: TRBJ1-3
cdr3_aa: CSVEETGRNTIYF
cdr3_nt: TGCAGCGTTGAAGAAACAGGGAGGAACACCATATATTTT

d_call: .
v_call: TRBV28
clone_size: .
j_call: TRBJ2-3
cdr3_aa: CASSFPGTTIQDTQYF
cdr3_nt: TGTGCCAGCAGTTTCCCCGGGACGACCATCCAAGATACGCAGTATTTT

d_call: .
v_call: TRBV4-3
clone_size: .
j_call: TRBJ1-2
cdr3_aa: CASSQEGRHGYTF
cdr3_nt: TGCGCCAGCAGCCAAGAGGGACGCCATGGCTACACCTTC

d_call: .
v_call: TRBV7-2
clone_size: few
j_call: TRBJ2-7
cdr3_aa: CASSVSGQQSYEQYF
cdr3_nt: TGTGCCAGCAGCGTTAGCGGCCAACAATCCTACGAGCAGTACTTC

d_call: .
v_call: TRBV18
clone_size: .
j_call: TRBJ2-3
cdr3_aa: CASSRGTEDTQYF
cdr3_nt: TGTGCCAGCTCACGGGGGACCGAAGATACGCAGTATTTT

d_call: .
v_call: TRBV5-1
clone_size: .
j_call: TRBJ2-3
cdr3_aa: CASREEAARGTDTQYF
cdr3_nt: TGCGCCAGCAGGGAGGAAGCGGCGAGGGGAACAGATACGCAGTATTTT

d_call: .
v_call: TRBV13
clone_size: .
j_call: TRBJ1-2
cdr3_aa: CASSFMSRSYGYTF
cdr3_nt: TGTGCCAGCAGCTTCATGTCTCGAAGCTATGGCTACACCTTC